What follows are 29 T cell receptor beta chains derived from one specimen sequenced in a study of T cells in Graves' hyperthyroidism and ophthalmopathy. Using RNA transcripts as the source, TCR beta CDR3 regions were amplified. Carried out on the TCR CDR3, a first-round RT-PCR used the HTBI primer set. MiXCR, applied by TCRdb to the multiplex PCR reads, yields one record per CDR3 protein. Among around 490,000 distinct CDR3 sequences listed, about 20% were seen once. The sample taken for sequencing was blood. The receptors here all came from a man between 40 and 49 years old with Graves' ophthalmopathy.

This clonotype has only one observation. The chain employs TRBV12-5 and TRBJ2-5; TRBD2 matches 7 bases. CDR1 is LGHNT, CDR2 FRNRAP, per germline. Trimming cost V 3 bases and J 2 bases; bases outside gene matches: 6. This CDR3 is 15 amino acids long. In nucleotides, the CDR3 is TGTGCTAGTGGTTTCGAAGCGGGGAGGCAAGAGACCCAGTACTTC. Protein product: CASGFEAGRQETQYF.

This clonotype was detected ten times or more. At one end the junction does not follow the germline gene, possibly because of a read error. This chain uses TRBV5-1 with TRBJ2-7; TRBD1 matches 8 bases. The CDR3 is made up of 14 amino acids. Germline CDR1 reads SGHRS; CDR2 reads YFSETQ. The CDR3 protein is CASSSGQGSYEQYF. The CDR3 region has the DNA TGTGCCAGCAGTTCAGGACAGGGATCCTACGAGCAGTACTTC.

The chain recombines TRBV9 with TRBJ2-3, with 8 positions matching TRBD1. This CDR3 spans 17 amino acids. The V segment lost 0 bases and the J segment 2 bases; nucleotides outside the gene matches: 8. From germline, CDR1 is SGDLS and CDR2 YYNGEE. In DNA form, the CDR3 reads TGTGCCAGCAGCGTAGAGGGACAGGCCACCTACACAGATACGCAGTATTTT. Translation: CASSVEGQATYTDTQYF.

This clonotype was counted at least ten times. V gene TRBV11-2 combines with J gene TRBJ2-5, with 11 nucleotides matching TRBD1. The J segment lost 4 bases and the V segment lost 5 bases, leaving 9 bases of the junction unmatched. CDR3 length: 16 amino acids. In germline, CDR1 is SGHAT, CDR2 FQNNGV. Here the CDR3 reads CASSPGGQGEGETQYF. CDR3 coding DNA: TGTGCCAGCAGCCCCGGGGGACAGGGGGAAGGAGAGACCCAGTACTTC. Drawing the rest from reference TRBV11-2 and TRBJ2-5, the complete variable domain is EAGVAQSPRYKIIEKRQSVAFWCNPISGHATLYWYQQILGQGPKLLIQFQNNGVVDDSQLPKDRFSAERLKGVDSTLKIQPAKLEDSAVYLCASSPGGQGEGETQYFGPGTRLLVL.

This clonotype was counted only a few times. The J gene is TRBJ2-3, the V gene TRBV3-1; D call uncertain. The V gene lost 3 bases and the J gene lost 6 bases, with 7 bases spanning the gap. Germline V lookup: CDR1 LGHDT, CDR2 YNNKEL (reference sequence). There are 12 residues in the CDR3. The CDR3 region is CASSHLEDTQYF. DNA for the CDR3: TGTGCCAGCAGCCACCTCGAGGATACGCAGTATTTT.

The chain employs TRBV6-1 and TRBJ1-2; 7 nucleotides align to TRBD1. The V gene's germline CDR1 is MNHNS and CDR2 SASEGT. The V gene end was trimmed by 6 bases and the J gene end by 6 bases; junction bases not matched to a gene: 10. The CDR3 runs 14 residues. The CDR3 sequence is CASRSTGRPDGYTF. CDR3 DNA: TGTGCCAGCAGGTCGACAGGGAGGCCCGATGGCTACACCTTC.

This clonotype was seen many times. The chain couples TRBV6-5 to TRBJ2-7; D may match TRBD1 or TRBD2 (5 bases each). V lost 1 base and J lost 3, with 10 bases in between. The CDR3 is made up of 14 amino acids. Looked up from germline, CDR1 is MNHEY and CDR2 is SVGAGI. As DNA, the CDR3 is TGTGCCAGCAGTTACTTTGAGGGGCTCTACGAGCAGTACTTC. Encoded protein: CASSYFEGLYEQYF.

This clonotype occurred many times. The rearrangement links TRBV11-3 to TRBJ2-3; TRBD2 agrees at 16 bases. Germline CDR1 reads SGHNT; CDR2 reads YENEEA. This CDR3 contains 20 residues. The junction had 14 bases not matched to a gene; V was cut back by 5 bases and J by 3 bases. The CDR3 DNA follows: TGTGCCAGCAGCCACCCCGAACCGGGACTAGCGGGGGGGCCTACAGATACGCAGTATTTT. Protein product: CASSHPEPGLAGGPTDTQYF.

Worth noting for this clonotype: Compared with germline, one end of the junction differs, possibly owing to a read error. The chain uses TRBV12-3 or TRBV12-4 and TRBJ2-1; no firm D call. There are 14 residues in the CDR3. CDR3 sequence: CASSLGSDYNEQFF. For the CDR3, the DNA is TGTGCCAGCAGCTTAGGGTCTGATTACAATGAGCAGTTCTTC.

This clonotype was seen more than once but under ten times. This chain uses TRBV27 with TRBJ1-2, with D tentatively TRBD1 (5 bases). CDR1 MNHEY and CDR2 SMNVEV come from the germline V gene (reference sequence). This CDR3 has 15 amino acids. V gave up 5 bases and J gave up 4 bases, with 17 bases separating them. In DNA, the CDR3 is TGTGCCAGCAGTATCGCGCCCCAGGGTAGCTATGGCTACACCTTC. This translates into CASSIAPQGSYGYTF.

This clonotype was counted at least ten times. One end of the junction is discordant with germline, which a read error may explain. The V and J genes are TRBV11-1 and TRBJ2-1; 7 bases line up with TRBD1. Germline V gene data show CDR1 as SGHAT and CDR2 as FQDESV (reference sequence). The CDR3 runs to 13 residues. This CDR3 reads CASRLGGRGEQFF. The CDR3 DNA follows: TGTGCCAGCAGATTAGGGGGCCGGGGTGAGCAGTTCTTC. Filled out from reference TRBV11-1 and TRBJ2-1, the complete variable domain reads EAEVAQSPRYKITEKSQAVAFWCDPISGHATLYWYRQILGQGPELLVQFQDESVVDDSQLPKDRFSAERLKGVDSTLKIQPAELGDSAMYLCASRLGGRGEQFFGPGTRLTVL.

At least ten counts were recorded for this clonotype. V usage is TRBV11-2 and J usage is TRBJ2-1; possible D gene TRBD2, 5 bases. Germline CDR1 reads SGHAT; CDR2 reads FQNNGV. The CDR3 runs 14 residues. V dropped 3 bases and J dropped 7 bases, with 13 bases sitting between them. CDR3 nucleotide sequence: TGTGCCAGCAGCTTTGAGATAGGCGGGAATGAGCAGTTCTTC. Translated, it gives CASSFEIGGNEQFF.

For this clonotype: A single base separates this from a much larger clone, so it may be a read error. The CDR3 reads CASDDTAPYEQYF. The DNA for the CDR3 is TGTGCCAGCGATGACACCGCCCCCTACGAGCAGTACTTC. The genes are TRBV28 and TRBJ2-7; no clear D. Germline lookup yields CDR1 MDHEN and CDR2 SYDVKM. The ends were cut back, 8 bases at V and 2 bases at J, with 13 bases in the middle. The CDR3 covers 13 residues.

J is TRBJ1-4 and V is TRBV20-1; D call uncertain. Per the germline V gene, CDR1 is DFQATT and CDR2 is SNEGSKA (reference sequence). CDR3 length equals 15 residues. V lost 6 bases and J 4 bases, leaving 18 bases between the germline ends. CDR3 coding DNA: TGCAGTGCGCTATGGGGAACCCGGATTAATGAAAAACTGTTTTTT. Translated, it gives CSALWGTRINEKLFF.

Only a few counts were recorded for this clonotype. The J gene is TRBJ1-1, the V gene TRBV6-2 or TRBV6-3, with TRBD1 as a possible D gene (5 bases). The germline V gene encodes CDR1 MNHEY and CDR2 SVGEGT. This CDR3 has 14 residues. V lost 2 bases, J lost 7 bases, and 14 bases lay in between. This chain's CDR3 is CASSYPSLGGEAFF. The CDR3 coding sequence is TGTGCCAGCAGTTACCCCTCCCTGGGGGGTGAAGCTTTCTTT.

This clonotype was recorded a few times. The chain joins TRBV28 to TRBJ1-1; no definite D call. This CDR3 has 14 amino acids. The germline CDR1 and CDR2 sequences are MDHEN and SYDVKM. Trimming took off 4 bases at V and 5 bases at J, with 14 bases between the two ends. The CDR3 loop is CASSSHQEVTEAFF. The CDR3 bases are TGTGCCAGCAGTTCCCACCAAGAGGTAACTGAAGCTTTCTTT.

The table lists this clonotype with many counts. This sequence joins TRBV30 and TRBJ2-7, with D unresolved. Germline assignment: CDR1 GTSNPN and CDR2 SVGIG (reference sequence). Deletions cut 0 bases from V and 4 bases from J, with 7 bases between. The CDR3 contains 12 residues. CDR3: CAWSVRVYEQYF. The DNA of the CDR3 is TGTGCCTGGAGTGTACGGGTTTACGAGCAGTACTTC.

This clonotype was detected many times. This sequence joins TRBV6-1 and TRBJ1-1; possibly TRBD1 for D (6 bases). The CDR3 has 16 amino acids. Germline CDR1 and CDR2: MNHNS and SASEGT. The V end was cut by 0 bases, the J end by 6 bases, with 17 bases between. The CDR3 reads CASSEAAGAGPPEAFF. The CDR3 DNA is TGTGCCAGCAGTGAAGCTGCGGGGGCCGGACCTCCTGAAGCTTTCTTT.

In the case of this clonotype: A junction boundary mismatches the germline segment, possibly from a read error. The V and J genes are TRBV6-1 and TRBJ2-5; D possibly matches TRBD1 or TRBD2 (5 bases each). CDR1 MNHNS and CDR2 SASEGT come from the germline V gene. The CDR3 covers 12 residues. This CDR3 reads CASSEVGDIFDF. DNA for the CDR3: TGTGCCAGCAGTGAAGTGGGGGATATTTTTGACTTC.

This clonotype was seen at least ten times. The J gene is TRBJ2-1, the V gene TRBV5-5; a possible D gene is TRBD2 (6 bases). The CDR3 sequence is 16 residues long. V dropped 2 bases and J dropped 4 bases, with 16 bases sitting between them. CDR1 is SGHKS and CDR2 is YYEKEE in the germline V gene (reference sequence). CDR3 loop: CASSFGRGTRYNEQFF. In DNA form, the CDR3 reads TGTGCCAGCAGCTTTGGACGGGGGACCCGATACAATGAGCAGTTCTTC.

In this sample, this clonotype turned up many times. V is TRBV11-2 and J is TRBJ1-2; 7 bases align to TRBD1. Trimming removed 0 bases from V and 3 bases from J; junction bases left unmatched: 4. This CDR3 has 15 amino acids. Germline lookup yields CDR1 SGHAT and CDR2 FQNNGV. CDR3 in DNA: TGTGCCAGCAGCTTAGAACAGGGGCGCCACTATGGCTACACCTTC. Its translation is CASSLEQGRHYGYTF.

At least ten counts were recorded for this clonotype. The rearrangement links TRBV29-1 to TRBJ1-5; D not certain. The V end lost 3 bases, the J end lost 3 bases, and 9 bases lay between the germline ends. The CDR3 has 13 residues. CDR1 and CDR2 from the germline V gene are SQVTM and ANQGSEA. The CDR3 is CSVDLGNNQPQHF. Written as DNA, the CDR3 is TGCAGCGTTGATTTGGGAAACAATCAGCCCCAGCATTTT.

The CDR3: CASSPSKGPQETQYF. In DNA, the CDR3 is TGTGCCAGCTCACCATCAAAGGGACCCCAAGAGACCCAGTACTTC. The V and J genes are TRBV18 and TRBJ2-5; D could derive from TRBD1 or TRBD2 (5 bases each). This CDR3 has 15 amino acids. CDR1 and CDR2 (germline): KGHSH, LQKENI. Trimming pared 2 bases from V and 1 base from J, leaving 11 bases between.

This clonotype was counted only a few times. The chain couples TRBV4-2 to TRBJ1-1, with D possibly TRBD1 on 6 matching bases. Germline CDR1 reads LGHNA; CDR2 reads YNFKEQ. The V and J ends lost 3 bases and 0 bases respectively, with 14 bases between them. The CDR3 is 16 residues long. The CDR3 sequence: CASSQGRGQMNTEAFF. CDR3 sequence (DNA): TGTGCCAGCAGCCAGGGCCGAGGACAGATGAACACTGAAGCTTTCTTT.

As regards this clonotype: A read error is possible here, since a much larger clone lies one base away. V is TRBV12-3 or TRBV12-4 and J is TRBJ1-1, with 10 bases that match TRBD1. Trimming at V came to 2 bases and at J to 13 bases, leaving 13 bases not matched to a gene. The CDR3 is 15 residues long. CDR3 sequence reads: CASSLRTGGVGGVFF. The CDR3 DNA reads TGTGCCAGCAGTTTAAGGACAGGGGGGGTCGGTGGAGTTTTCTTT.

The CDR3 DNA follows: TGCGCCAGCAGCCAATGGGGTAGCGGGGGATCGGGGGGTGAGCAGTTCTTC. Translated, it gives CASSQWGSGGSGGEQFF. V is TRBV4-1 and J is TRBJ2-1; 9 bases agree with TRBD2. This CDR3 spans 17 amino acids. CDR1 and CDR2 from the germline V gene are MGHRA and YSYEKL. J gave up 9 bases and V 2 bases, and 14 bases lay outside the gene matches.

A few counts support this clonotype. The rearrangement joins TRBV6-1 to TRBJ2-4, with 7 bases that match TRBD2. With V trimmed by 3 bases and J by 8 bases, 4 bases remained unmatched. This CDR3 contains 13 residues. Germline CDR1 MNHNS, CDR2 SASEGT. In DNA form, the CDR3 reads TGTGCCAGCAGTGACTCGGGGGGAGACATTCAGTACTTC. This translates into CASSDSGGDIQYF.

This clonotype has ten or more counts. CDR3 nucleotide sequence: TGCAGTGCTAGAGCTATAACGGCGGGATACTCCTACAATGAGCAGTTCTTC. It codes for CSARAITAGYSYNEQFF. The chain is built from TRBV20-1 and TRBJ2-1; D possibly corresponds to TRBD2 (6 bases). This CDR3 region has 17 residues. The V and J ends lost 1 base and 0 bases respectively, with 16 bases between them. CDR1 DFQATT and CDR2 SNEGSKA come from the germline V gene (reference sequence).

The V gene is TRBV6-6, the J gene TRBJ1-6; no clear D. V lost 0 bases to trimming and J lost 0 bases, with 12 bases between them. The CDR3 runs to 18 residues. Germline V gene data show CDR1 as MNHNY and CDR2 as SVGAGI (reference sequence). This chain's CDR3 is CASSYSRPQSSYNSPLHF. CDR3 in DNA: TGTGCCAGCAGTTACTCGAGACCTCAGAGCTCCTATAATTCACCCCTCCACTTT.